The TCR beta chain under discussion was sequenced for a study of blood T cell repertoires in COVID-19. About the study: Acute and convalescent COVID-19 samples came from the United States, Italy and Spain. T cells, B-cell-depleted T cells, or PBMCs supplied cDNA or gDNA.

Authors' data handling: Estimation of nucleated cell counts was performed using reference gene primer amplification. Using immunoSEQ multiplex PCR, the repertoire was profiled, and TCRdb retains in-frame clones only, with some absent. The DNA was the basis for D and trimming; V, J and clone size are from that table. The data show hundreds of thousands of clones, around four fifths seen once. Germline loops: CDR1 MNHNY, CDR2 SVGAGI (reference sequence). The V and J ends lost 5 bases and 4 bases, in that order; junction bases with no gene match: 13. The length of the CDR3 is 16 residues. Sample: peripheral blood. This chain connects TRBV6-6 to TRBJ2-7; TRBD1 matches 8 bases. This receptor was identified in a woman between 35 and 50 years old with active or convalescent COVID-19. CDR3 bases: TGTGCCAGCAGTCCATACGGGACAGGCGGTGCTTACGAGCAGTACTTC. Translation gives CASSPYGTGGAYEQYF.